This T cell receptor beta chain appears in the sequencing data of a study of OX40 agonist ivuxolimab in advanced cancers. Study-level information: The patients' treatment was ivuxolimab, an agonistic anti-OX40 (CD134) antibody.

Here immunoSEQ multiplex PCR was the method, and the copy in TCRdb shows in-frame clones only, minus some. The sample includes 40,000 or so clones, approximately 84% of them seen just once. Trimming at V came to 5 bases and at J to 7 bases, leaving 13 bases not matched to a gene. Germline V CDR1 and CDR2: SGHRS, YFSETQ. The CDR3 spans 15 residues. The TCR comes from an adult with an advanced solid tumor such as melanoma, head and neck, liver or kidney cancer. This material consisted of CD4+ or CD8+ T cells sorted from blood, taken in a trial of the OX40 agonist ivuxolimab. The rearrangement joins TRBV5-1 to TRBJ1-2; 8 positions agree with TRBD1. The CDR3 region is CASSSLGQVGSGYTF. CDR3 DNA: TGCGCCAGCAGTTCTCTGGGACAGGTCGGGAGTGGCTACACCTTC.